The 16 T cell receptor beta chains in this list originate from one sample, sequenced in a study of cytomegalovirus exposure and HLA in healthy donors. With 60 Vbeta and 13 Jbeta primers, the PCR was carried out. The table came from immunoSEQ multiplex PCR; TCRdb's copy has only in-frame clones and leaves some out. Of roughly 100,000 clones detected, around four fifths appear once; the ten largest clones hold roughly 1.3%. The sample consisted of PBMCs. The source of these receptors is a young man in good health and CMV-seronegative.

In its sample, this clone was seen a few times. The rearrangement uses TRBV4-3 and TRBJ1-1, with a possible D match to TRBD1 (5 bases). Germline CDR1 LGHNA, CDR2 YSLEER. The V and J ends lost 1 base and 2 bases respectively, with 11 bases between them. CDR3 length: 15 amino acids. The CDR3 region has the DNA TGCGCCAGCAGCCAAGGAACCCAGGGAAACACTGAAGCTTTCTTT. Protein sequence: CASSQGTQGNTEAFF.

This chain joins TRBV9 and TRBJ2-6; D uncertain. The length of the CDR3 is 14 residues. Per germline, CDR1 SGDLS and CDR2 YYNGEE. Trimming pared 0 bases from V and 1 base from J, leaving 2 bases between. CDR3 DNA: TGTGCCAGCAGCGTAGCTTCTGGGGCCAACGTCCTGACTTTC. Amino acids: CASSVASGANVLTF.

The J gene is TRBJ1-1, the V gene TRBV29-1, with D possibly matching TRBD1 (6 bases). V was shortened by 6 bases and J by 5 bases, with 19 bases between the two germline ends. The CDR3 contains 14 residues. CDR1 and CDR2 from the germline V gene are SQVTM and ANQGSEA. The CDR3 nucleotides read TGCAGCGTGCAAACTGCACAGGGTCGGACTGAAGCTTTCTTT. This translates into CSVQTAQGRTEAFF.

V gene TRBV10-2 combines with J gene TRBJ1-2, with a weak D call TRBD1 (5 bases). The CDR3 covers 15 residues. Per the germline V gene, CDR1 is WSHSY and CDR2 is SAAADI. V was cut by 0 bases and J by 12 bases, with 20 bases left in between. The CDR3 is CASSESNGAWGEDTF. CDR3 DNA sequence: TGCGCCAGCAGTGAGTCGAATGGGGCTTGGGGCGAGGACACCTTC.

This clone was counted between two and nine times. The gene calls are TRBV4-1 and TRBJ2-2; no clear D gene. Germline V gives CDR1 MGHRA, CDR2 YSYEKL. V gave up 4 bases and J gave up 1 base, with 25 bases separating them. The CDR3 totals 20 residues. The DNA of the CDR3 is TGCGCCAGCAGCCGAAAGAAGGAGCCAGCTAAAAATATGAACACCGGGGAGCTGTTTTTT. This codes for CASSRKKEPAKNMNTGELFF.

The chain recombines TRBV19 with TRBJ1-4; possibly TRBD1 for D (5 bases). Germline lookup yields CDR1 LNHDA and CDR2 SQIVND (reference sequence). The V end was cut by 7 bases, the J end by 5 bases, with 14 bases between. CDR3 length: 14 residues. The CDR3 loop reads CASTNSGGNEKLFF. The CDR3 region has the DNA TGTGCCAGTACAAATAGTGGGGGGAATGAAAAACTGTTTTTT.

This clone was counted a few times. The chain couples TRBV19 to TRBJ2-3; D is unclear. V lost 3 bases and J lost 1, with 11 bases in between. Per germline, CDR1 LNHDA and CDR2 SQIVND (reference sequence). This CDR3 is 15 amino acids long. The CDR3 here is CASSIVARGTDTQYF. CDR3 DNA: TGTGCCAGTAGTATTGTTGCCCGGGGCACAGATACGCAGTATTTT.

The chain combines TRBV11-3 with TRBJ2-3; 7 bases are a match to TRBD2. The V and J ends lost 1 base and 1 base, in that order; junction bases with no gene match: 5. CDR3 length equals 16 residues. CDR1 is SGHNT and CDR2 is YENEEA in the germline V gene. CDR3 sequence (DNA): TGTGCCAGCAGCTTAGGAGGTCGGGGGGGCACAGATACGCAGTATTTT. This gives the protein CASSLGGRGGTDTQYF.

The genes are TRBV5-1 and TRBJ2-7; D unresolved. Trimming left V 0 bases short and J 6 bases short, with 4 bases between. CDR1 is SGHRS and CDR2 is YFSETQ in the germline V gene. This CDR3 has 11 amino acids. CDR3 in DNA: TGCGCCAGCAGCTTGGCCCTCGAGCAGTACTTC. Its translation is CASSLALEQYF.

The CDR3 is CASSVELHQDTQYF. Here the CDR3 DNA reads TGTGCCAGCAGCGTAGAGTTACACCAAGATACGCAGTATTTT. The V and J genes are TRBV9 and TRBJ2-3; D not resolved. The CDR3 spans 14 residues. The germline V and J ends were trimmed by 0 bases and 5 bases, with 10 bases remaining between them. The V gene's germline CDR1 is SGDLS and CDR2 YYNGEE.

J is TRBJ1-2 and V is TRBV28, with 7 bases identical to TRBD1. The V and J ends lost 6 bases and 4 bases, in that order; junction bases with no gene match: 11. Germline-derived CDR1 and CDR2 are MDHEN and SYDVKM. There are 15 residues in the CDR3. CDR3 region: CASRIPGQAAYGYTF. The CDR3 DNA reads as TGTGCCAGCAGGATCCCAGGACAGGCAGCCTATGGCTACACCTTC.

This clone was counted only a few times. The chain's CDR3 is CASSSQGAREKLFF. CDR3 nucleotide sequence: TGTGCCAGTAGTAGCCAGGGGGCGCGTGAAAAACTGTTTTTT. V and J are TRBV19 and TRBJ1-4; 8 positions match TRBD1. The CDR3 length is 14 residues. V shed 4 bases and J 7 bases; nucleotides not matched to a gene: 5. Per the germline V gene, CDR1 is LNHDA and CDR2 is SQIVND (reference sequence).

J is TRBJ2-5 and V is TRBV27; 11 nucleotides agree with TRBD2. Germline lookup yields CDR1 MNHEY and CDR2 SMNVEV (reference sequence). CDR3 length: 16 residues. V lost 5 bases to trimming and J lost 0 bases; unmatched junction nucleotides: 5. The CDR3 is CASSTGTSGYQETQYF. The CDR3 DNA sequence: TGTGCCAGCAGTACCGGGACTAGCGGATACCAAGAGACCCAGTACTTC.

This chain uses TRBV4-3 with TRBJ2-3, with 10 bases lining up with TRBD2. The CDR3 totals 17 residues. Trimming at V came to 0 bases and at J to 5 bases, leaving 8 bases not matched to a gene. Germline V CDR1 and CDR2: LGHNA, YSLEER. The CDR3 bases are TGCGCCAGCAGCCAAGAATGGGGGCTAGCGGGAGAAGATACGCAGTATTTT. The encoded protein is CASSQEWGLAGEDTQYF.

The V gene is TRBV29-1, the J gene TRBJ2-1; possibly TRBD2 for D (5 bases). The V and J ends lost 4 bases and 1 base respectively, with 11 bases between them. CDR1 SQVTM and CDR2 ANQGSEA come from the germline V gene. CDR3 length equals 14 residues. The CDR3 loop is CSVGLRVSYNEQFF. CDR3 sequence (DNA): TGCAGCGTTGGGTTGAGGGTATCCTACAATGAGCAGTTCTTC.

The CDR3 sequence is CASSLYGQITDTQYF. DNA for the CDR3: TGTGCCAGCAGTTTGTACGGACAGATCACAGATACGCAGTATTTT. The chain joins TRBV27 to TRBJ2-3; D is perhaps TRBD1 (6 bases). This CDR3 has 15 residues. Germline V CDR1 and CDR2: MNHEY, SMNVEV (reference sequence). The germline V and J ends were trimmed by 3 bases and 2 bases, with 12 bases remaining between them.